Shown below are 17 T cell receptor beta chains from a single sample sequenced in a study of OX40 agonist ivuxolimab in advanced cancers. The table came from immunoSEQ multiplex PCR; TCRdb's copy has only in-frame clones and leaves some out. The repertoire holds about 120,000 clones, with approximately 90% as singletons. Source: CD4+ or CD8+ T cells sorted from blood, taken in a trial of the OX40 agonist ivuxolimab. The receptor set was obtained from an adult with an advanced solid tumor such as melanoma, head and neck, liver or kidney cancer.

The chain employs TRBV5-1 and TRBJ2-3, with 10 nucleotides matching TRBD1. The CDR3 is 15 residues long. Germline V gene sequence: CDR1 SGHRS, CDR2 YFSETQ. V lost 5 bases, J lost 3 bases, and 6 bases stayed unmatched. CDR3 amino acids: CASSPQGQGTDTQYF. CDR3 coding DNA: TGCGCCAGCAGTCCCCAGGGACAGGGGACAGATACGCAGTATTTT.

The chain uses TRBV12-5 and TRBJ2-7; 14 nucleotides align to TRBD2. The CDR3 is 19 residues long. V shed 7 bases and J 5 bases; nucleotides not matched to a gene: 19. Germline CDR1 reads LGHNT; CDR2 reads FRNRAP. CDR3 amino acids: CASATPGLAGALTAHEQYF. The CDR3 nucleotides are TGTGCTAGTGCCACCCCGGGACTAGCGGGGGCCCTCACAGCCCACGAGCAGTACTTC.

V gene TRBV5-5 combines with J gene TRBJ1-1; TRBD1 agrees at 7 bases. This CDR3 region has 17 residues. Germline V gene data show CDR1 as SGHKS and CDR2 as YYEKEE (reference sequence). V lost 2 bases to trimming and J lost 0 bases; unmatched junction nucleotides: 10. The CDR3 here is CASSFTEQGILNTEAFF. CDR3 bases: TGTGCCAGCAGCTTCACCGAACAGGGGATCTTGAACACTGAAGCTTTCTTT.

This clone has only one observation. The chain carries TRBV28 and TRBJ2-6; perhaps TRBD1 as D (5 bases). This CDR3 is 15 amino acids long. The germline V gene has CDR1 MDHEN and CDR2 SYDVKM. V was trimmed by 7 bases and J by 1 base, leaving 11 bases between them. CDR3 sequence (DNA): TGTGCCAGCACCTCCTCAGGGTCTGGGGCCAACGTCCTGACTTTC. This gives the protein CASTSSGSGANVLTF.

The J gene is TRBJ2-1, the V gene TRBV4-2; D unclear. CDR3 length equals 14 residues. V was pared by 4 bases and J by 8 bases, with 15 bases between. Germline V gene lookup returns CDR1 LGHNA and CDR2 YNFKEQ. In nucleotides, the CDR3 is TGTGCCAGCAGCCGAAACAAAAGATCCGATGAGCAGTTCTTC. It translates to CASSRNKRSDEQFF.

The chain is built from TRBV21-1 and TRBJ1-2; the DNA was not used to check the table's D call, TRBD1. TRBV21-1 is tagged as a pseudogene. This CDR3 spans 16 amino acids. The CDR3 reads CASSKAKGATNYGYTF. The DNA for the CDR3 is TGTGCCAGCAGCAAAGCGAAGGGGGCAACTAACTATGGCTACACCTTC.

The J gene is TRBJ1-1, the V gene TRBV9; 9 bases fit TRBD1. Germline V gives CDR1 SGDLS, CDR2 YYNGEE. V shed 4 bases and J 7 bases; nucleotides not matched to a gene: 5. The length of the CDR3 is 13 residues. In DNA form, the CDR3 reads TGTGCCAGCAGCCTGGGACAGGGTCTTGAAGCTTTCTTT. It codes for CASSLGQGLEAFF.

The V and J genes are TRBV6-5 and TRBJ1-5; D is possibly TRBD1 (6 bases). The CDR3 extends over 15 amino acids. V was pared by 6 bases and J by 0 bases, with 12 bases between. Germline V gives CDR1 MNHEY, CDR2 SVGAGI. CDR3 residues: CASRIRTDSNQPQHF. DNA of the CDR3: TGTGCCAGCAGGATCAGGACAGATAGCAATCAGCCCCAGCATTTT.

The J gene is TRBJ1-4, the V gene TRBV6-1; D might be TRBD1 (5 bases). The CDR3 is 14 residues long. The ends were cut back, 6 bases at V and 3 bases at J, with 11 bases in the middle. Looked up from germline, CDR1 is MNHNS and CDR2 is SASEGT. CDR3 residues: CASSGGLPNEKLFF. CDR3 nucleotide sequence: TGTGCCAGCAGCGGGGGGTTGCCTAATGAAAAACTGTTTTTT.

CDR3 sequence reads: CASSSRTSGYTDTQYF. The CDR3 DNA follows: TGTGCCAGCAGCTCCCGGACTAGCGGCTACACAGATACGCAGTATTTT. This rearrangement joins TRBV4-2 to TRBJ2-3; 10 nucleotides align to TRBD2. There are 16 residues in the CDR3. With V trimmed by 5 bases and J by 2 bases, 7 bases remained unmatched. CDR1 LGHNA and CDR2 YNFKEQ come from the germline V gene.

CDR3 DNA: TGTGCCAGCACTCAGGGATCTAACTATGGCTACACCTTC. It yields the protein CASTQGSNYGYTF. The V and J genes are TRBV6-6 and TRBJ1-2; D is possibly TRBD1 (5 bases). Trimming pared 7 bases from V and 0 bases from J, leaving 9 bases between. CDR1 is MNHNY and CDR2 is SVGAGI in the germline V gene (reference sequence). This CDR3 is 13 amino acids long.

The V call is TRBV6-1, the J call TRBJ2-5; 7 bases line up with TRBD1. J was trimmed by 4 bases and V by 2 bases; bases with no gene match: 1. The CDR3 length is 13 residues. Germline assignment: CDR1 MNHNS and CDR2 SASEGT. The CDR3 nucleotides are TGTGCCAGCAGTGAACACAGGGGAGAGACCCAGTACTTC. Translation: CASSEHRGETQYF.

This clone has only a few counts. The chain joins TRBV5-5 to TRBJ2-7; D possibly matches TRBD1 or TRBD2 (5 bases each). The CDR3 consists of 15 residues. V shed 4 bases and J shed 6 bases, with 20 bases lying between them. From germline, CDR1 is SGHKS and CDR2 YYEKEE (reference sequence). The CDR3: CASSPGVGERGEQYF. In DNA, the CDR3 is TGTGCCAGCAGCCCTGGTGTGGGTGAGAGGGGCGAGCAGTACTTC.

CDR3 coding DNA: TGTGCCAGCAGCACCCGGGGAGGGTATGAGACCCAGTACTTC. Its protein product is CASSTRGGYETQYF. V usage is TRBV9 and J usage is TRBJ2-5, with 7 positions matching TRBD2. This CDR3 spans 14 amino acids. CDR1 and CDR2 (germline): SGDLS, YYNGEE. The trim removed 4 bases at V and 5 bases at J, leaving 8 bases unmatched. Combining the CDR3 with reference TRBV9 and TRBJ2-5 gives the whole variable domain DSGVTQTPKHLITATGQRVTLRCSPRSGDLSVYWYQQSLDQGLQFLIQYYNGEERAKGNILERFSAQQFPDLHSELNLSSLELGDSALYFCASSTRGGYETQYFGPGTRLLVL.

Note on this clone: A junction end diverges from the germline sequence, so it may reflect a read error. The chain is built from TRBV7-7 and TRBJ2-2; the D is unclear. CDR1 and CDR2 (germline): SSHAT, FNYEAQ (reference sequence). CDR3 length: 14 amino acids. CDR3 DNA sequence: TGTGCTAGCAGCTTAATCCGGAACACCGGGGAGCTGTTTTTT. Its protein product is CASSLIRNTGELFF.

The V and J genes are TRBV18 and TRBJ2-5; D may be TRBD2 (5 bases). V was trimmed by 3 bases and J by 5 bases, leaving 19 bases between them. The CDR3 is 16 residues long. In germline, CDR1 is KGHSH, CDR2 LQKENI. CDR3 DNA sequence: TGTGCCAGCTCACCTTCTACCGGACTCTCAGGCGAGACCCAGTACTTC. It encodes CASSPSTGLSGETQYF.

About this clone: Within the sample, other DNA sequences also encode this same CDR3. This CDR3 reads CASSLSGYEQYF. The CDR3 DNA reads TGTGCCAGCAGTTTAAGCGGCTACGAGCAGTACTTC. The chain links TRBV28 to TRBJ2-7, with a possible D match to TRBD2 (5 bases). The CDR3 consists of 12 residues. V lost 2 bases to trimming and J lost 3 bases, with 5 bases between them. Germline V gene data show CDR1 as MDHEN and CDR2 as SYDVKM.